The T cell receptor (beta chain) described here comes from a study of cytomegalovirus exposure and HLA in healthy donors. PCR primers comprised 60 Vbeta and 13 Jbeta primers. The method was immunoSEQ multiplex PCR; TCRdb's version includes in-frame clones alone and lacks a portion of them. Among roughly 140,000 clones listed, 65% to 80% were seen once. Concerning this clone itself: The antigen is undetermined. In the same sample, other DNA sequences code for this CDR3.

Study-wide points: As confirmed in vitro, a few CMV-associated chains were specific for CMV antigens.

Germline V lookup: CDR1 SGDLS, CDR2 YYNGEE. Germline trimming cut 0 bases from V and 3 bases from J; bases unmatched to any gene: 3. CDR3 length: 14 residues. This sequence joins TRBV9 and TRBJ2-7, with 7 bases lining up with TRBD1. The sequencing input was PBMCs. The sequence was obtained from a woman aged 25-40 years in good health and CMV-seronegative. Here the CDR3 DNA reads TGTGCCAGCAGCGTAGGGACAGGCGTCTACGAGCAGTACTTC. Amino acid sequence: CASSVGTGVYEQYF.